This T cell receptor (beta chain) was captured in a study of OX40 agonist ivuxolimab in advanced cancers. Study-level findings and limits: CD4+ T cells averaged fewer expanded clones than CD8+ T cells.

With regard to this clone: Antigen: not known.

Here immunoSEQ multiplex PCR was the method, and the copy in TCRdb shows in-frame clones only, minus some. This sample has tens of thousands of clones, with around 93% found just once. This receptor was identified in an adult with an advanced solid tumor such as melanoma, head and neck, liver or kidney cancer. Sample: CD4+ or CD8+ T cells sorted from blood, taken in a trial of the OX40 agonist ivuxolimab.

The CDR3 here is CSVLEGPEQYF. The DNA of the CDR3 is TGCAGCGTGCTCGAAGGGCCCGAGCAGTACTTC. J is TRBJ2-7 and V is TRBV29-1; D uncertain. The V end was cut by 6 bases, the J end by 6 bases, with 12 bases between. The CDR3 is 11 amino acids. The V gene's germline CDR1 is SQVTM and CDR2 ANQGSEA.